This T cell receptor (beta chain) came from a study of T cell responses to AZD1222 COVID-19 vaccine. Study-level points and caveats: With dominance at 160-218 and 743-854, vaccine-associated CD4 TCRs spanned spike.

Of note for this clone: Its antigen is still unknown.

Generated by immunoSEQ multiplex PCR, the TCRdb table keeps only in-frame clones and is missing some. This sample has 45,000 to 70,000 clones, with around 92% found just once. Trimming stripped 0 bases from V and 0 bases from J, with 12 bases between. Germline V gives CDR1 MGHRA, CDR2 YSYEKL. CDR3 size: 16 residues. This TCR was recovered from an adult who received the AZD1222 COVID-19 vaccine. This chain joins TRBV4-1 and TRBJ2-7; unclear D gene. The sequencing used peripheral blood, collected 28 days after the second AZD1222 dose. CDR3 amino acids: CASSQELPSGSYEQYF. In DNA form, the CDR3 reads TGCGCCAGCAGCCAAGAACTCCCGTCGGGCTCCTACGAGCAGTACTTC.